Here is one T cell receptor beta chain with its context. The specificity of this receptor is unknown. Per-base quality was not reported, and no clone a single base away is much larger than it. This specimen comes from a study of OX40 agonist ivuxolimab in advanced cancers. Looking at the study overall: The costimulatory receptor OX40 (CD134) was targeted by ivuxolimab, a fully human IgG2 agonistic monoclonal antibody. Intravenous ivuxolimab was administered to patients every 2 weeks at six dose levels: 0.01, 0.1, 0.3, 1.5, 3 and 10 mg/kg. Among the approximately 54 dose-escalation patients, 19 had hepatocellular carcinoma, 15 or so melanoma, 9 renal cell carcinoma and 9 head and neck cancer. In the dose-escalation cohort, approximately 82% of patients were male, and the mean age was approximately 60 years with a range of roughly 23 to 79. Prior anti-PD-1, anti-PD-L1 or anti-CTLA-4 therapy was permitted, and less than 45% of dose-escalation patients had received checkpoint inhibitors. Partial responses occurred in three dose-escalation patients, of whom one had hepatocellular carcinoma and two had cutaneous melanoma. Peripheral TCRbeta sequencing was intended to test whether TCR sequence diversity was altered and clonal T-cell expansion was caused by ivuxolimab. The paper reports the monotherapy dose-escalation portion (N of about 47 patients) of the phase I ivuxolimab trial.

Sequences SEHNR (CDR1) and FQNEAQ (CDR2) are obtained from the germline V gene (reference sequence). V is shortened by 3 bases, J by 4 bases, and the region joining them spans 12 bases. The CDR3 starts with the cysteine, ends with the phenylalanine, and has 14 residues. Left in the record is the CDR3 DNA by itself, 42 bases read in frame from the first base. To sequence the TCRbeta CDR3 region, genomic DNA was isolated from the sorted cells. The immunoSEQ Assay was used to sequence the TCRbeta CDR3 regions. Sourced from immuneACCESS, this table was stored by TCRdb with only in-frame sequences that have V and J called. A share of the clones is absent; for the studies checked, an unresolved V gene accounts for under half, and the remainder has no known explanation. The sample table holds 100,000 or so clones, of which around 96% were seen once. The leading ten clones occupy approximately 2% of the sample.

General findings and caveats noted by the study authors: In partial responders in the 0.1-3.0 mg/kg groups, normalized peripheral clonal expansion was found to be among the lowest, especially among CD8+ T cells. On average, CD8+ T cells showed more expanded clones than CD4+ T cells after ivuxolimab. Low levels of normalized T-cell clonal expansion were also seen in some nonresponding patients. At doses of 0.1 to 3.0 mg/kg, clonal expansion of both CD4+ and CD8+ T cells in blood was seen between baseline and week 6. Antigen specificity was not determined for the clonally expanded peripheral T cells.

The trial excluded patients who had a history of autoimmune disease or who were on systemic immunosuppression. Peripheral blood for TCR sequencing was collected from all dose cohorts at baseline, on cycle 4 day 1, and on cycle 7 day 1. Samples came from an open-label, multicenter, first-in-human phase I dose-escalation trial of ivuxolimab. The trial enrolled adults with locally advanced or metastatic head and neck squamous cell, hepatocellular, melanoma or renal cell carcinoma. CD4+ and CD8+ T cells were sorted separately from peripheral blood before TCR sequencing. The chain uses TRBV7-9 and TRBJ2-5; the D region is possibly TRBD1 or TRBD2, each matching across 6 bases. The source material was CD4+ or CD8+ T cells sorted from blood, sampled in a trial of the OX40 agonist ivuxolimab. The sequence derives from an adult with an advanced solid tumor such as melanoma, head and neck, liver or kidney cancer. CDR3 protein: CASSFGGSGETQYF. The DNA is TGTGCCAGCAGCTTCGGGGGCTCCGGAGAGACCCAGTACTTC.